What follows are 21 T cell receptor beta chains derived from one specimen sequenced in a study of T cell changes during pregnancy in multiple sclerosis. Data came from immunoSEQ multiplex PCR; TCRdb stores just in-frame clones and leaves some out. The sample shows about 38,000 clones, about 95% of them seen only once. The specimen comprised CD4+ T cells from peripheral blood mononuclear cells, sampled in the second trimester of pregnancy. Every receptor here comes from a female donor with multiple sclerosis, enrolled in a pregnancy study.

The J gene is TRBJ2-7, the V gene TRBV15; maybe TRBD1 (6 bases). The CDR3 contains 14 residues. Per the germline V gene, CDR1 is LNHNV and CDR2 is YYDKDF (reference sequence). V dropped 5 bases and J dropped 6 bases, with 17 bases sitting between them. The CDR3 coding sequence is TGTGCCACCAGCCAGAGGAAAACAGGGAGCGAGCAGTACTTC. This gives the protein CATSQRKTGSEQYF.

The CDR3 coding sequence is TGTGCCATCAGTGAGAGCCTATCTTCCGAACTTTATGGCTACACCTTC. This gives the protein CAISESLSSELYGYTF. V gene TRBV10-3 combines with J gene TRBJ1-2; D unclear. Deletions cut 2 bases from V and 5 bases from J, with 18 bases between. Germline loops: CDR1 ENHRY, CDR2 SYGVKD. CDR3 length: 16 residues.

V usage is TRBV7-2 and J usage is TRBJ1-2; D perhaps matches TRBD1 (6 bases). Germline assignment: CDR1 SGHTA and CDR2 FQGNSA. The CDR3 consists of 13 residues. The V and J ends lost 6 bases and 7 bases respectively, with 15 bases between them. CDR3 loop: CASSRDRSPGYTF. The DNA for the CDR3 is TGTGCCAGCAGTCGCGACAGGAGCCCTGGCTACACCTTC.

The gene calls are TRBV30 and TRBJ2-3; D call uncertain. V was clipped by 2 bases and J by 2 bases, with 11 bases between them. Germline CDR1 reads GTSNPN; CDR2 reads SVGIG (reference sequence). The CDR3 is made up of 14 amino acids. CDR3 residues: CAWSPSPYTDTQYF. The CDR3 DNA reads TGTGCCTGGAGTCCCTCCCCCTACACAGATACGCAGTATTTT. Using reference TRBV30 and TRBJ2-3 for the parts outside the CDR3, the full variable domain is SQTIHQWPATLVQPVGSPLSLECTVEGTSNPNLYWYRQAAGRGLQLLFYSVGIGQISSEVPQNLSASRPQDRQFILSSKKLLLSDSGFYLCAWSPSPYTDTQYFGPGTRLTVL.

This chain uses TRBV19 with TRBJ2-3, with 8 bases fitting TRBD2. CDR3 length: 17 amino acids. Trimming at V came to 7 bases and at J to 1 base, leaving 13 bases not matched to a gene. Germline CDR1 and CDR2: LNHDA and SQIVND (reference sequence). This CDR3 reads CASTGRGGSYRTDTQYF. As DNA, the CDR3 is TGTGCCAGTACGGGACGGGGGGGCTCCTACCGCACAGATACGCAGTATTTT.

This chain uses TRBV9 with TRBJ2-3; D remains ambiguous. The CDR3 length is 13 residues. Germline values: CDR1 SGDLS, CDR2 YYNGEE. V was pared by 4 bases and J by 3 bases, with 9 bases between. This chain's CDR3 is CASSPTGTDTQYF. For the CDR3, the DNA is TGTGCCAGCAGCCCTACGGGTACAGATACGCAGTATTTT.

The chain combines TRBV9 with TRBJ2-7; a possible D gene is TRBD2 (6 bases). The CDR3 totals 14 residues. The germline V gene encodes CDR1 SGDLS and CDR2 YYNGEE. The ends were cut back, 4 bases at V and 1 base at J, with 12 bases in the middle. The CDR3 sequence: CASSPGGWSYEQYF. CDR3 DNA: TGTGCCAGCAGCCCTGGGGGGTGGTCCTACGAGCAGTACTTC.

The chain is built from TRBV18 and TRBJ1-1, with 9 bases aligning to TRBD1. The CDR3 is made up of 16 amino acids. Germline lookup yields CDR1 KGHSH and CDR2 LQKENI. With 2 bases clipped from V and 0 bases from J, the junction kept 4 bases outside the gene matches. CDR3 sequence (DNA): TGTGCCAGCTCACCAGGGGACAGGGCCATGAACACTGAAGCTTTCTTT. Residues: CASSPGDRAMNTEAFF.

In the case of this clone: The junction departs from the called germline gene at one end, perhaps through a read error. This chain links TRBV2 with TRBJ2-1; 8 nucleotides align to TRBD2. The CDR3 has 16 amino acids. Per the germline V gene, CDR1 is SNHLY and CDR2 is FYNNEI. The CDR3 DNA reads TGTGCCAGCAGTGAAAGTCTAGCGGGCTCCTATAATGAGCAGTTCTTC. This encodes CASSESLAGSYNEQFF. The entire variable domain, with the rest obtained from reference TRBV2 and TRBJ2-1, is as follows: EPEVTQTPSHQVTQMGQEVILRCVPISNHLYFYWYRQILGQKVEFLVSFYNNEISEKSEIFDDQFSVERPDGSNFTLKIRSTKLEDSAMYFCASSESLAGSYNEQFFGPGTRLTVL.

This rearrangement joins TRBV2 to TRBJ1-2, with D possibly matching TRBD1 (6 bases). The CDR3 is made up of 14 amino acids. Trimming pared 6 bases from V and 4 bases from J, leaving 15 bases between. Looked up from germline, CDR1 is SNHLY and CDR2 is FYNNEI. CDR3 region: CASSGEQGTYGYTF. The CDR3, as DNA: TGTGCCAGCAGCGGAGAGCAGGGGACCTATGGCTACACCTTC.

The CDR3 region has the DNA TGTGCCAGCATTCACGGGGGGGCCTCTCCCGGCGGCTACACCTTC. It codes for CASIHGGASPGGYTF. The rearrangement uses TRBV6-6 and TRBJ1-2; D is perhaps TRBD1 (6 bases). Trimming removed 7 bases from V and 8 bases from J, with 23 bases in between. Germline assignment: CDR1 MNHNY and CDR2 SVGAGI (reference sequence). This CDR3 has 15 residues.

This chain connects TRBV2 to TRBJ2-7, with 9 bases that match TRBD1. The junction had 9 bases not matched to a gene; V was cut back by 6 bases and J by 6 bases. The CDR3 totals 14 residues. CDR1 and CDR2 from the germline V gene are SNHLY and FYNNEI. The DNA for the CDR3 is TGTGCCAGCAGCGCCCGGGGGACAGGGTTCGAGCAGTACTTC. This encodes CASSARGTGFEQYF.

This chain uses TRBV7-9 with TRBJ1-1; D not certain. Germline CDR1 SEHNR, CDR2 FQNEAQ (reference sequence). CDR3 length equals 14 residues. The germline V and J ends were trimmed by 4 bases and 2 bases, with 11 bases remaining between them. The CDR3 sequence is CASSSRRENTEAFF. In nucleotides, the CDR3 is TGTGCCAGCAGCTCGAGGCGAGAAAACACTGAAGCTTTCTTT.

The J gene is TRBJ2-5, the V gene TRBV7-2, with D perhaps TRBD1 (6 bases). The CDR3 runs to 16 residues. Germline V gene lookup returns CDR1 SGHTA and CDR2 FQGNSA. The ends were cut back, 5 bases at V and 1 base at J, with 17 bases in the middle. CDR3 DNA sequence: TGTGCCAGCAGCCCTGAGACAGGTCGGATCCAAGAGACCCAGTACTTC. As protein: CASSPETGRIQETQYF.

This rearrangement joins TRBV9 to TRBJ2-3, with D maybe TRBD2 (6 bases). V lost 0 bases and J lost 14, with 13 bases in between. The germline V gene encodes CDR1 SGDLS and CDR2 YYNGEE. The CDR3 totals 12 residues. The CDR3 sequence is CASSVGERELYF. The CDR3 nucleotides read TGTGCCAGCAGCGTAGGTGAACGGGAGTTGTATTTT.

The rearrangement uses TRBV19 and TRBJ1-1; D call uncertain. V shed 7 bases and J shed 4 bases, with 13 bases lying between them. In germline, CDR1 is LNHDA, CDR2 SQIVND (reference sequence). This CDR3 is built from 13 residues. The CDR3 here is CASTWGGPTEAFF. DNA for the CDR3: TGTGCCAGTACCTGGGGAGGGCCCACTGAAGCTTTCTTT.

This sequence joins TRBV7-6 and TRBJ2-3, with 9 positions matching TRBD2. The CDR3 extends over 15 amino acids. V gave up 1 base and J gave up 1 base; unmatched junction bases: 0. Germline V gives CDR1 SGHVS, CDR2 FNYEAQ. The CDR3 protein is CASSLGTSGTDTQYF. The CDR3 nucleotides read TGTGCCAGCAGCTTAGGGACTAGCGGCACAGATACGCAGTATTTT.

J is TRBJ1-6 and V is TRBV2, with 7 bases matching TRBD1. The CDR3 has 14 amino acids. J lost 1 base, V lost 8 bases, and 2 bases had no gene match. Germline CDR1 reads SNHLY; CDR2 reads FYNNEI. The CDR3 DNA reads as TGTGCCAGCGACAGGGAGTCCTATAATTCACCCCTCCACTTT. It specifies CASDRESYNSPLHF.

The chain couples TRBV9 to TRBJ2-6, with 9 bases aligning to TRBD1. V trimming: 3 bases; J trimming: 0 bases; junction bases outside the gene matches: 7. Per germline, CDR1 SGDLS and CDR2 YYNGEE. This CDR3 region has 18 residues. CDR3 DNA: TGTGCCAGCAGCGCCGCCGGGACAGGGCTCTCTGGGGCCAACGTCCTGACTTTC. Translation: CASSAAGTGLSGANVLTF.

J is TRBJ2-7 and V is TRBV7-8, with TRBD2 matching over 10 bases. Germline values: CDR1 SGHVS, CDR2 FQNEAQ. This CDR3 comprises 16 residues. Trimming at V came to 0 bases and at J to 2 bases, leaving 4 bases not matched to a gene. The CDR3 nucleotides are TGTGCCAGCAGCTTAGCGGCTAGCGGGAGTACCTACGAGCAGTACTTC. Protein sequence: CASSLAASGSTYEQYF.

The V call is TRBV18, the J call TRBJ2-1, with 8 bases matching TRBD2. V shed 3 bases, J shed 6 bases, and the junction held 13 bases outside the gene matches. Germline lookup yields CDR1 KGHSH and CDR2 LQKENI. The CDR3 runs 17 residues. The CDR3 nucleotides are TGTGCCAGCTCACCTACCTCGGGACTAGTGGCAGGCAATGAGCAGTTCTTC. It encodes CASSPTSGLVAGNEQFF.